Below, 28 T cell receptor beta chains from the same sample are listed, as sequenced in a study of regulatory T cells in long-lasting Graves disease. Arm-PCR of CDR3 regions and iRepertoire HTBI primers were used to build TCR beta libraries. Each CDR3 protein is one row after TCRdb ran MiXCR on the multiplex PCR reads. The data contain 350,000 to 450,000 distinct CDR3 sequences, around 11% of them singletons. Specified time point: newly diagnosed GD, antithyroid drugs for less than 3 months. The TCR library was made from RNA extracted from PBMCs. These data were likewise used in another study, on T cells in Graves' hyperthyroidism and ophthalmopathy.

This specimen consisted of peripheral blood mononuclear cells (PBMCs), obtained at new diagnosis, from a patient treated with antithyroid drugs. These receptors were taken from a woman aged 18-29 years with Graves disease.

This clonotype was seen repeatedly, ten times or more. V and J are TRBV29-1 and TRBJ2-7, with TRBD1 matching 7 bases. J lost 2 bases, V lost 6 bases, and 7 bases had no gene match. CDR1 is SQVTM, CDR2 ANQGSEA, per germline. The CDR3 loop spans 13 amino acids. CDR3 sequence: CSVTTGDAYEQYF. The CDR3 DNA follows: TGCAGCGTAACAACAGGGGACGCCTACGAGCAGTACTTC.

Many counts were recorded for this clonotype. The rearrangement uses TRBV11-2 and TRBJ2-1; D not resolved. Trimming left V 1 base short and J 6 bases short, with 4 bases between. The V gene's germline CDR1 is SGHAT and CDR2 FQNNGV. There are 12 residues in the CDR3. CDR3 DNA sequence: TGTGCCAGCAGCTTAGGAATCAATGAGCAGTTCTTC. Translating gives CASSLGINEQFF.

This clonotype was counted between two and nine times. J is TRBJ1-2 and V is TRBV4-1, with D unclear. Trimming left V 3 bases short and J 3 bases short, with 14 bases between. This CDR3 spans 15 amino acids. Germline lookup yields CDR1 MGHRA and CDR2 YSYEKL. The CDR3 loop is CASSQGGRNHYGYTF. In DNA form, the CDR3 reads TGCGCCAGCAGCCAGGGCGGACGGAATCACTATGGCTACACCTTC.

This clonotype was counted a few times. The chain recombines TRBV24-1 with TRBJ2-1, with D possibly matching TRBD1 (6 bases). Trimming left V 5 bases short and J 3 bases short, with 10 bases between. The CDR3 totals 14 residues. Germline V CDR1 and CDR2: KGHDR, SFDVKD. The CDR3 DNA reads as TGTGCCACCAGTGGGGGCAGGGGCTACAATGAGCAGTTCTTC. Its protein product is CATSGGRGYNEQFF.

A remark on this clonotype: This may come from a read error, since a much larger clone is one base off. The CDR3 here is CASNLGGGGDTQYF. The DNA for the CDR3 is TGTGCCAGCAACTTAGGGGGGGGGGGAGATACGCAGTATTTT. This sequence joins TRBV7-9 and TRBJ2-3, with D possibly matching TRBD2 (7 bases). Germline assignment: CDR1 SEHNR and CDR2 FQNEAQ (reference sequence). This CDR3 is built from 14 residues.

A note on this clonotype: Since a much larger clone is just one base distant, this may be a read error. The chain has TRBV12-3 or TRBV12-4 and TRBJ2-7, with 8 bases fitting TRBD2. Trimming took 4 bases from V and 5 from J; bases not matched to a gene: 4. This CDR3 contains 13 residues. The CDR3, as DNA: TGTGCCAGCAGTTCGGGGGGGGGAGACGAGCAGTACGTC. Its translation is CASSSGGGDEQYV.

The gene calls are TRBV10-3 and TRBJ2-3; 11 bases are a match to TRBD2. V shed 11 bases, J shed 4 bases, and the junction held 8 bases outside the gene matches. Germline V CDR1 and CDR2: ENHRY, SYGVKD. This CDR3 spans 14 amino acids. CDR3 DNA: TGTGCCGGACGACTAGCGGGATTGGCAGATACGCAGTATTTT. Translation: CAGRLAGLADTQYF.

In its sample, this clonotype was seen many times. The chain uses TRBV29-1 and TRBJ1-1; 8 nucleotides agree with TRBD1. Germline values: CDR1 SQVTM, CDR2 ANQGSEA. The trim removed 5 bases at V and 1 base at J, leaving 3 bases unmatched. This CDR3 has 13 amino acids. The DNA of the CDR3 is TGCAGCGTTCACGGACAGGGGAACACTGAAGCTTTCTTT. It encodes CSVHGQGNTEAFF.

The chain employs TRBV7-9 and TRBJ1-1; a weak D match, TRBD1 (6 bases). Germline V gives CDR1 SEHNR, CDR2 FQNEAQ (reference sequence). CDR3 size: 14 residues. Between the trimmed V and J ends, which lost 4 bases and 3 bases, there was a span of 12 bases. The CDR3 protein is CASSSRDTHTEAFF. In nucleotides, the CDR3 is TGTGCCAGCAGCTCAAGGGACACTCACACTGAAGCTTTCTTT.

On this clonotype itself: A far more abundant clone sits one base away, making this likely a read error. The chain is built from TRBV11-1 and TRBJ2-5; D remains ambiguous. The CDR3 runs to 12 residues. Germline V gene lookup returns CDR1 SGHAT and CDR2 FQDESV (reference sequence). The CDR3 DNA reads as TGTGCCAGCAGTTTCTCTGGAGAGGCCCAGTACTTC. Protein: CASSFSGEAQYF.

This clonotype showed up many times. This chain joins TRBV7-8 and TRBJ1-1; the D gene is possibly TRBD1 (6 bases). Trimming stripped 6 bases from V and 4 bases from J, with 18 bases between. CDR3 length: 15 amino acids. Germline CDR1 reads SGHVS; CDR2 reads FQNEAQ. CDR3 sequence: CASRGVQGLTTEAFF. The CDR3 nucleotides are TGTGCCAGCAGGGGGGTTCAGGGGCTGACCACTGAAGCTTTCTTT.

This clonotype was seen many times. The chain links TRBV9 to TRBJ2-1; possible D gene TRBD2, 6 bases. Matching the DNA end better, TRBJ2-5 makes the J call doubtful. CDR3 length: 14 residues. The germline CDR1 and CDR2 sequences are SGDLS and YYNGEE. The CDR3 protein is CASSVPGGSETQYF. CDR3 DNA: TGTGCCAGCAGCGTACCAGGAGGGTCTGAGACCCAGTACTTC.

This clonotype was counted at least ten times. This chain uses TRBV9 with TRBJ1-2, with TRBD1 matching 8 bases. The CDR3 is 17 residues long. V trimming: 4 bases; J trimming: 5 bases; junction bases outside the gene matches: 16. Germline CDR1 reads SGDLS; CDR2 reads YYNGEE. The CDR3 nucleotides are TGTGCCAGCAGCCCGCGAAGTGGGGACAGGCCTCTGTATGGCTACACCTTC. It is translated as CASSPRSGDRPLYGYTF.

To note about this clonotype: Possible read error: a much larger clone is one base away. This chain links TRBV2 with TRBJ2-5, with D possibly matching TRBD2 (5 bases). This CDR3 spans 12 amino acids. Trimming shortened V by 8 bases and J by 12 bases, and 19 bases separated the two germline ends. Germline-derived CDR1 and CDR2 are SNHLY and FYNNEI. CDR3 in DNA: TGTGCCAGCTCGTGGATCCCCGGGATAAAGTACTTC. It yields the protein CASSWIPGIKYF.

The chain joins TRBV3-1 to TRBJ2-3; 9 positions match TRBD1. There are 17 residues in the CDR3. Germline V lookup: CDR1 LGHDT, CDR2 YNNKEL (reference sequence). With V trimmed by 4 bases and J by 5 bases, 13 bases remained unmatched. CDR3 sequence (DNA): TGTGCCAGCAGCCGATTTCCGGGGACAGGGCACGGAGATACGCAGTATTTT. It translates to CASSRFPGTGHGDTQYF.

This clonotype appeared a few times. The genes are TRBV12-3 or TRBV12-4 and TRBJ2-3; possible D gene TRBD2, 6 bases. The CDR3 loop spans 15 amino acids. Trimming stripped 5 bases from V and 1 base from J, with 13 bases between. DNA for the CDR3: TGTGCCAGCAGTGGGGACTTCTACCGCACAGATACGCAGTATTTT. Residues: CASSGDFYRTDTQYF.

In its sample, this clonotype was seen many times. The chain has TRBV27 and TRBJ2-5, with TRBD2 identical over 15 bases. The germline gives CDR1 MNHEY, CDR2 SMNVEV (reference sequence). CDR3 length: 17 amino acids. The V and J ends lost 4 bases and 5 bases, in that order; junction bases with no gene match: 8. The CDR3 DNA follows: TGTGCCAGCAGTTCGGCTAAAGGACTAGCGGGAGGGGAGACCCAGTACTTC. It specifies CASSSAKGLAGGETQYF.

The rearrangement uses TRBV9 and TRBJ2-3; D gene unclear. CDR1 is SGDLS, CDR2 YYNGEE, per germline. V lost 0 bases to trimming and J lost 0 bases, with 14 bases between them. The CDR3 totals 17 residues. CDR3 bases: TGTGCCAGCAGCGTAGGGCGGCACACACCCAGCACAGATACGCAGTATTTT. This codes for CASSVGRHTPSTDTQYF.

Regarding this clonotype: This may be a read error: a much more frequent sequence differs by one nucleotide. V gene TRBV20-1 combines with J gene TRBJ2-1; D is perhaps TRBD2 (6 bases). V lost 1 base and J 12 bases, leaving 16 bases between the germline ends. CDR1 and CDR2 from the germline V gene are DFQATT and SNEGSKA (reference sequence). The CDR3 is 13 amino acids. CDR3 loop: CSARARPRDSQFF. The CDR3 DNA follows: TGCAGTGCTAGAGCACGACCCCGGGACTCGCAGTTCTTC.

This chain joins TRBV5-4 and TRBJ2-2, with TRBD2 identical over 13 bases. The V gene's germline CDR1 is SGHNT and CDR2 YYREEE (reference sequence). Losses at the gene ends were 5 bases for V and 6 bases for J; bases not matched to a gene: 4. The CDR3 is 15 residues long. The CDR3, as DNA: TGTGCCAGCAGACAACTAGCGGGGGGGCCCGGGGAGCTGTTTTTT. Translating gives CASRQLAGGPGELFF.

The sample holds many counts of this clonotype. V usage is TRBV12-3 or TRBV12-4 and J usage is TRBJ2-3; 9 positions match TRBD1. V shed 5 bases and J 10 bases; nucleotides not matched to a gene: 10. This CDR3 region has 14 residues. The CDR3 bases are TGTGCCAGCAGTCTTCGAAGCAGGACAGGGGCGCAGTATTTT. This codes for CASSLRSRTGAQYF.

This clonotype was seen repeatedly, ten times or more. This chain's CDR3 is CASSSSGPAQYF. CDR3 DNA sequence: TGTGCCAGCAGCTCAAGCGGACCCGCGCAGTATTTT. V usage is TRBV12-3 or TRBV12-4 and J usage is TRBJ2-3; the D gene is possibly TRBD2 (5 bases). Trimming removed 6 bases at V and 10 bases at J, with 14 bases between. This CDR3 has 12 amino acids.

The chain has TRBV19 and TRBJ1-5; D gene ambiguous. This CDR3 region has 17 residues. CDR1 is LNHDA and CDR2 is SQIVND in the germline V gene (reference sequence). V lost 3 bases to trimming and J lost 1 base, with 16 bases between them. CDR3 in DNA: TGTGCCAGTAGTATGGAGAGGGTGGGTTGGAGCAATCAGCCCCAGCATTTT. This codes for CASSMERVGWSNQPQHF.

Many counts were recorded for this clonotype. The V call is TRBV5-1, the J call TRBJ1-4, with no clear D. Trimming took 0 bases from V and 2 from J, leaving 5 bases between them. The CDR3 runs to 14 residues. CDR1 is SGHRS and CDR2 is YFSETQ in the germline V gene. The CDR3 DNA is TGCGCCAGCAGCTTGGAACAGACTAATGAAAAACTGTTTTTT. Protein: CASSLEQTNEKLFF.

This clonotype was recorded many times. The rearrangement joins TRBV7-2 to TRBJ2-5; D is undetermined. V lost 5 bases, J lost 7 bases, and 8 bases lay in between. The germline CDR1 and CDR2 sequences are SGHTA and FQGNSA. The CDR3 extends over 11 amino acids. The chain's CDR3 is CASSTVGTQYF. In DNA form, the CDR3 reads TGTGCCAGCAGCACCGTAGGGACCCAGTACTTC.

Many counts were recorded for this clonotype. The J gene is TRBJ1-5, the V gene TRBV7-9; 8 nucleotides match TRBD1. CDR3 length: 16 residues. Trimming cost V 4 bases and J 4 bases; bases outside gene matches: 9. The V gene's germline CDR1 is SEHNR and CDR2 FQNEAQ (reference sequence). The CDR3 bases are TGTGCCAGCAGCTCAGGCGGGACAGGTCGTAATCAGCCCCAGCATTTT. This gives the protein CASSSGGTGRNQPQHF.

The J gene is TRBJ2-7, the V gene TRBV20-1; no reliable D call. Germline V lookup: CDR1 DFQATT, CDR2 SNEGSKA (reference sequence). The CDR3 is 13 amino acids. V was cut by 1 base and J by 4 bases, with 11 bases left in between. CDR3 sequence (DNA): TGCAGTGCTAGAGGGCAGACCTTATACGAGCAGTACTTC. This sequence encodes CSARGQTLYEQYF.

This clonotype has more than one count but fewer than ten. The chain combines TRBV5-1 with TRBJ2-3; TRBD2 matches at 10 bases. Looked up from germline, CDR1 is SGHRS and CDR2 is YFSETQ. The CDR3 contains 17 residues. V trimming: 1 base; J trimming: 11 bases; junction bases outside the gene matches: 16. The chain's CDR3 is CASSLYLLAGPGKGQYF. CDR3 DNA sequence: TGCGCCAGCAGCTTGTATCTACTAGCGGGGCCCGGGAAGGGGCAGTATTTT.